A single sample is the source of the 17 T cell receptor beta chains below, sequenced in a study of a mutant IDH1 vaccine in newly diagnosed glioma. Regarding time point: baseline, week 1 (first vaccination visit). Treatment specified: pre-vaccination baseline after standard-of-care therapy. Clones were read by immunoSEQ multiplex PCR, and TCRdb kept only the in-frame ones, dropping some. In the table there are fewer than 65,000 clones, more than 60% of which are singletons. The sequencing used PBMCs, collected from a glioma patient treated with radiotherapy, temozolomide or both. The receptors here all came from a middle-aged woman with glioma.

The rearrangement joins TRBV6-6 to TRBJ1-4, with D unresolved. Deletions cut 0 bases from V and 7 bases from J, with 9 bases between. This CDR3 has 14 residues. Germline CDR1 MNHNY, CDR2 SVGAGI (reference sequence). This CDR3 reads CASSYSILGEKLFF. The DNA for the CDR3 is TGTGCCAGCAGTTACTCGATTTTAGGTGAAAAACTGTTTTTT.

The V call is TRBV2, the J call TRBJ1-2; D gene unclear. CDR3 length equals 13 residues. V lost 6 bases and J lost 4, with 12 bases in between. From germline, CDR1 is SNHLY and CDR2 FYNNEI. The CDR3 region has the DNA TGTGCCAGCAGAATCGGGGTGGGCTATGGCTACACCTTC. This sequence encodes CASRIGVGYGYTF.

The CDR3 sequence is CASSLGDREDYGYTF. The CDR3 nucleotides read TGTGCCAGCAGCTTAGGCGACCGCGAGGACTATGGCTACACCTTC. The rearrangement uses TRBV7-9 and TRBJ1-2; D call uncertain. The CDR3 sequence is 15 residues long. V lost 1 base and J 3 bases, leaving 12 bases between the germline ends. The V gene's germline CDR1 is SEHNR and CDR2 FQNEAQ (reference sequence).

The chain couples TRBV2 to TRBJ1-2; 9 nucleotides match TRBD1. The CDR3 has 14 residues. CDR1 is SNHLY, CDR2 FYNNEI, per germline. V lost 7 bases, J lost 2 bases, and 5 bases stayed unmatched. DNA for the CDR3: TGTGCCAGCATGAGGACAGGGGACAACTATGGCTACACCTTC. Its translation: CASMRTGDNYGYTF. Using reference TRBV2 and TRBJ1-2 for the parts outside the CDR3, the full variable domain is EPEVTQTPSHQVTQMGQEVILRCVPISNHLYFYWYRQILGQKVEFLVSFYNNEISEKSEIFDDQFSVERPDGSNFTLKIRSTKLEDSAMYFCASMRTGDNYGYTFGSGTRLTVV.

The V gene is TRBV6-4, the J gene TRBJ1-5; D unclear. Germline V CDR1 and CDR2: MRHNA, SNTAGT. CDR3 size: 13 residues. The ends were cut back, 3 bases at V and 7 bases at J, with 10 bases in the middle. The CDR3 coding sequence is TGTGCCAGCAGTGATGGATTCGGGCAGCCCCAGCATTTT. Protein product: CASSDGFGQPQHF.

The sample holds one count of this clone. The chain couples TRBV5-1 to TRBJ1-2; no firm D call. The CDR3 contains 13 residues. Germline lookup yields CDR1 SGHRS and CDR2 YFSETQ. The V and J ends lost 4 bases and 4 bases respectively, with 11 bases between them. CDR3 DNA sequence: TGCGCCAGCAGCAGGGCGGATAGCTATGGCTACACCTTC. As protein: CASSRADSYGYTF.

The chain joins TRBV30 to TRBJ2-7; D tentatively reads TRBD1 or TRBD2 (6 bases each). This CDR3 region has 14 residues. Germline V lookup: CDR1 GTSNPN, CDR2 SVGIG (reference sequence). Trimming took 0 bases from V and 3 from J, leaving 12 bases between them. The chain's CDR3 is CAWSVGGKSYEQYF. CDR3 DNA sequence: TGTGCCTGGAGTGTAGGGGGGAAAAGCTACGAGCAGTACTTC.

The chain links TRBV6-6 to TRBJ1-4; 8 nucleotides match TRBD1. The CDR3 runs to 13 residues. V lost 6 bases to trimming and J lost 8 bases; unmatched junction nucleotides: 5. Germline assignment: CDR1 MNHNY and CDR2 SVGAGI (reference sequence). For the CDR3, the DNA is TGTGCCAGCAGAACAGGGGGTCAAGAAAAACTGTTTTTT. Its protein is CASRTGGQEKLFF.

V and J are TRBV7-9 and TRBJ2-7; 7 bases fit TRBD1. Germline-derived CDR1 and CDR2 are SEHNR and FQNEAQ (reference sequence). J lost 2 bases, V lost 5 bases, and 9 bases had no gene match. This CDR3 has 15 amino acids. The DNA for the CDR3 is TGTGCCAGCAGCCCGCCTGGCAGGGGGACCTACGAGCAGTACTTC. Translated, it gives CASSPPGRGTYEQYF.

CDR3 sequence: CAWSGGGYGYTF. CDR3 sequence (DNA): TGTGCCTGGAGTGGCGGGGGCTATGGCTACACCTTC. This sequence joins TRBV30 and TRBJ1-2; a possible D gene is TRBD1 (5 bases). Germline V gene sequence: CDR1 GTSNPN, CDR2 SVGIG (reference sequence). Trimming left V 1 base short and J 4 bases short, with 7 bases between. This CDR3 is built from 12 residues.

V gene TRBV19 combines with J gene TRBJ1-1, with D possibly TRBD1 on 5 matching bases. Germline lookup yields CDR1 LNHDA and CDR2 SQIVND (reference sequence). This CDR3 contains 15 residues. Trimming removed 4 bases from V and 5 bases from J, with 17 bases in between. The CDR3 DNA reads TGTGCCAGTAGTAGGGAGGCAGGGTGGGGAACTGAAGCTTTCTTT. As protein: CASSREAGWGTEAFF.

The sample holds a few counts of this clone. J is TRBJ1-5 and V is TRBV6-9, with 7 bases fitting TRBD1. The CDR3 length is 15 residues. V lost 2 bases and J lost 1; bases outside the gene matches: 2. Germline V gene sequence: CDR1 MNHGY, CDR2 SVAAGI. The CDR3 bases are TGTGCCAGCAGTTATCGACAGGGAAGCAATCAGCCCCAGCATTTT. It specifies CASSYRQGSNQPQHF.

CDR3 in DNA: TGTGCCAGCAGGGGGGCCCGGGATACGCAGTATTTT. This gives the protein CASRGARDTQYF. V is TRBV2 and J is TRBJ2-3; D is perhaps TRBD1 (6 bases). There are 12 residues in the CDR3. Trimming pared 6 bases from V and 6 bases from J, leaving 10 bases between. Germline V gives CDR1 SNHLY, CDR2 FYNNEI.

The rearrangement links TRBV5-1 to TRBJ1-2; D is undetermined. V lost 3 bases and J lost 8, with 11 bases in between. The CDR3 consists of 12 residues. Germline V gene lookup returns CDR1 SGHRS and CDR2 YFSETQ. The CDR3 loop reads CASSSGGVGYTF. The CDR3 DNA reads TGCGCCAGCAGCTCGGGCGGGGTCGGCTACACCTTC.

This clone was detected only a few times. The chain links TRBV27 to TRBJ1-1; 7 bases agree with TRBD1. The CDR3 is 14 amino acids. CDR1 is MNHEY, CDR2 SMNVEV, per germline (reference sequence). V trimming: 8 bases; J trimming: 1 base; junction bases outside the gene matches: 7. CDR3 in amino acids: CASLRTGGNTEAFF. DNA of the CDR3: TGTGCCAGCTTAAGGACAGGAGGGAACACTGAAGCTTTCTTT.

The chain's CDR3 is CASRDKNNSPLHF. The CDR3 DNA reads as TGTGCCAGCAGAGACAAGAATAATTCACCCCTCCACTTT. This chain links TRBV6-1 with TRBJ1-6; D is unresolved. The CDR3 is made up of 13 amino acids. CDR1 MNHNS and CDR2 SASEGT come from the germline V gene. Trimming left V 6 bases short and J 5 bases short, with 8 bases between.

The J gene is TRBJ1-5, the V gene TRBV7-2; possibly TRBD1 for D (5 bases). The CDR3 loop spans 14 amino acids. CDR1 SGHTA and CDR2 FQGNSA come from the germline V gene. Trimming stripped 0 bases from V and 2 bases from J, with 5 bases between. The CDR3 spells CASSLAGGNQPQHF. Here the CDR3 DNA reads TGTGCCAGCAGCTTAGCAGGGGGCAATCAGCCCCAGCATTTT.